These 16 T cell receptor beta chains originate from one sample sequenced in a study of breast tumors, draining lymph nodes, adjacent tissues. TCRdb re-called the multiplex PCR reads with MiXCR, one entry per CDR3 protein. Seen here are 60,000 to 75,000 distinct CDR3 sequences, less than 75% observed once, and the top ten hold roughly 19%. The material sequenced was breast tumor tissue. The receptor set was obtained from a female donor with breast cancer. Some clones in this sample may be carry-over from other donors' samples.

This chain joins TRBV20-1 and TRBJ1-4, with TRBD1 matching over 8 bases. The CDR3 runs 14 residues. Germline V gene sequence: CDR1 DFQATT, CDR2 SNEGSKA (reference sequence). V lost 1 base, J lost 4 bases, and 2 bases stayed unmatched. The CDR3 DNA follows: TGCAGTGCTAGAGGGGACAGGCTTAATGAAAAACTGTTTTTT. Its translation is CSARGDRLNEKLFF.

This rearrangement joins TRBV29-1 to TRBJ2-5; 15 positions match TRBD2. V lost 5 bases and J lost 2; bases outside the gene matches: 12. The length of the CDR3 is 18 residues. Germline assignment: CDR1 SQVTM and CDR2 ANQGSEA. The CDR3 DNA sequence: TGCAGCGTTCTGCCCTATGAAGGACTAGCGGGGGGGCAAGAGACCCAGTACTTC. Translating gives CSVLPYEGLAGGQETQYF.

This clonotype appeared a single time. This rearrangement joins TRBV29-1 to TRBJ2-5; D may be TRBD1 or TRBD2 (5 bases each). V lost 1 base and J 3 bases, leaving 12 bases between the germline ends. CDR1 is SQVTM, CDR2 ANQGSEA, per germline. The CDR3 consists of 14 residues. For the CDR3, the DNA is TGCAGCGTTGAAGTTTGGGACGGCGAAGAGACCCAGTACTTC. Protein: CSVEVWDGEETQYF.

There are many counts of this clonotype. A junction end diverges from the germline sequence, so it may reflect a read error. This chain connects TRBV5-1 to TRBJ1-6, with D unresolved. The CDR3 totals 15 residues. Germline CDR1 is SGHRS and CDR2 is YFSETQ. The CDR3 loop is CASSRGQTYHSPLHF. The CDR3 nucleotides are TGCGCCAGCAGCCGCGGGCAGACCTATCATTCACCCCTCCACTTT. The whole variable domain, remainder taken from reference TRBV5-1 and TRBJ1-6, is KAGVTQTPRYLIKTRGQQVTLSCSPISGHRSVSWYQQTPGQGLQFLFEYFSETQRNKGNFPGRFSGRQFSNSRSEMNVSTLELGDSALYLCASSRGQTYHSPLHFGNGTRLTVT.

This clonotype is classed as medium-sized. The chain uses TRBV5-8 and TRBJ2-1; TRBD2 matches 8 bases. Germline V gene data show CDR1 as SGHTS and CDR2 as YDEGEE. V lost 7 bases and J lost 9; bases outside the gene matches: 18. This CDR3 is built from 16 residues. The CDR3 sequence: CASPTRLAGAVGEQFF. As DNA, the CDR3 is TGTGCCAGCCCCACTCGCCTAGCGGGTGCCGTGGGTGAGCAGTTCTTC.

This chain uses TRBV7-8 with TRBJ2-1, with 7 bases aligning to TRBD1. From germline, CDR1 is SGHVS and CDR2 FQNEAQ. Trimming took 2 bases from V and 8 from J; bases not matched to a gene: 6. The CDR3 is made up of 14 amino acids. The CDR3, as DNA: TGTGCCAGCAGCTTACACACAGGGGAGTATGAGCAGTTCTTC. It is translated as CASSLHTGEYEQFF.

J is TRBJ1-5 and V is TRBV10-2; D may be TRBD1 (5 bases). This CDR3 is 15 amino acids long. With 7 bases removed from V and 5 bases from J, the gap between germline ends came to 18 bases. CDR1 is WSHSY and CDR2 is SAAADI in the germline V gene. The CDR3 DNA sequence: TGCGCCAGCACCCCTTCCCCCGGGGCAGATCAGCCCCAGCATTTT. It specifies CASTPSPGADQPQHF.

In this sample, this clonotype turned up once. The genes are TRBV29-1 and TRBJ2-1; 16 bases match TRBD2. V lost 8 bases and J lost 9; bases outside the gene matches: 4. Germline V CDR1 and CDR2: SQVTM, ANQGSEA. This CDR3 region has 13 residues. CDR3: CSLGLAGGGEQFF. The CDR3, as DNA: TGCAGCCTGGGACTAGCGGGAGGGGGTGAGCAGTTCTTC.

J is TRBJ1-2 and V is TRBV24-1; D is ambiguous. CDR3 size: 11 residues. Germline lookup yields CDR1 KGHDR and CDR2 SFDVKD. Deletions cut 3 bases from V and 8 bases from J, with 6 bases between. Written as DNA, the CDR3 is TGTGCCACCAGTGATGAGGGAGGCTACACCTTC. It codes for CATSDEGGYTF.

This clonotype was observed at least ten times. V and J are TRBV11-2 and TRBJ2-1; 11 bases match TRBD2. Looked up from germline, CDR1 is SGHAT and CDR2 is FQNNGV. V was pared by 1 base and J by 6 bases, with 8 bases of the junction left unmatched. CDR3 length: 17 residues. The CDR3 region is CASSLVPGLAAPNEQFF. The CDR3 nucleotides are TGTGCCAGCAGCTTAGTTCCGGGACTAGCGGCCCCCAATGAGCAGTTCTTC. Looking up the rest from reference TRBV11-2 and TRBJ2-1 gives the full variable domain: EAGVAQSPRYKIIEKRQSVAFWCNPISGHATLYWYQQILGQGPKLLIQFQNNGVVDDSQLPKDRFSAERLKGVDSTLKIQPAKLEDSAVYLCASSLVPGLAAPNEQFFGPGTRLTVL.

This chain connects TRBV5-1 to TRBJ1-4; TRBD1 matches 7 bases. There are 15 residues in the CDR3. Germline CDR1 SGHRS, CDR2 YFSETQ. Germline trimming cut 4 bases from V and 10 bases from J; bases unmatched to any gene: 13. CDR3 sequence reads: CASSQSPTGTGKLFF. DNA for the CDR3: TGCGCCAGCAGCCAGAGCCCGACAGGGACTGGAAAACTGTTTTTT. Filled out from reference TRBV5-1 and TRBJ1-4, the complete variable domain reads KAGVTQTPRYLIKTRGQQVTLSCSPISGHRSVSWYQQTPGQGLQFLFEYFSETQRNKGNFPGRFSGRQFSNSRSEMNVSTLELGDSALYLCASSQSPTGTGKLFFGSGTQLSVL.

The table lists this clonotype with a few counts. The CDR3 loop is CASSLALGTDETQYF. The CDR3 DNA reads TGTGCCAGCAGCTTAGCGCTAGGGACAGATGAGACCCAGTACTTC. The rearrangement links TRBV7-2 to TRBJ2-5, with 7 bases lining up with TRBD1. CDR1 and CDR2 (germline): SGHTA, FQGNSA. This CDR3 region has 15 residues. The J segment lost 5 bases and the V segment lost 0 bases, leaving 6 bases of the junction unmatched.

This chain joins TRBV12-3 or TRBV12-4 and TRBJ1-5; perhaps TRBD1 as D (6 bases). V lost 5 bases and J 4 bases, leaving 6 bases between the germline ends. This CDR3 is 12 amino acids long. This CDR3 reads CASSTGNQPQHF. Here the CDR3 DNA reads TGTGCCAGCAGTACAGGGAATCAGCCCCAGCATTTT.

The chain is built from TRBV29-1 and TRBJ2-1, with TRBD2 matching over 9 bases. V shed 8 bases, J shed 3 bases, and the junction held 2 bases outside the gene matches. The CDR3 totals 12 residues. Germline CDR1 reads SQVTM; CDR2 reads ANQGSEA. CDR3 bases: TGCAGCTCTAGCGGGGACTACAATGAGCAGTTCTTC. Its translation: CSSSGDYNEQFF.

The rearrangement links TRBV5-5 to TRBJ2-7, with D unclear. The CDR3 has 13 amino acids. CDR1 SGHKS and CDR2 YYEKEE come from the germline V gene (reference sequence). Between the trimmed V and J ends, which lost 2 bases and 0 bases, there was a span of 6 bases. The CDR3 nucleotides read TGTGCCAGCAGCTTTCTGGACTCCTACGAGCAGTACTTC. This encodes CASSFLDSYEQYF.

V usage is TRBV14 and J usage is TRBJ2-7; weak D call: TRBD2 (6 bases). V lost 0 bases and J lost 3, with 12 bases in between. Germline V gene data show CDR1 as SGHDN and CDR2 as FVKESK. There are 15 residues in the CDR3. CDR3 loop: CASSQEWGEDYEQYF. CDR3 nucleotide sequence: TGTGCCAGCAGCCAAGAGTGGGGGGAAGACTACGAGCAGTACTTC. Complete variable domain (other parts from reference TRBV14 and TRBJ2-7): EAGVTQFPSHSVIEKGQTVTLRCDPISGHDNLYWYRRVMGKEIKFLLHFVKESKQDESGMPNNRFLAERTGGTYSTLKVQPAELEDSGVYFCASSQEWGEDYEQYFGPGTRLTVT.